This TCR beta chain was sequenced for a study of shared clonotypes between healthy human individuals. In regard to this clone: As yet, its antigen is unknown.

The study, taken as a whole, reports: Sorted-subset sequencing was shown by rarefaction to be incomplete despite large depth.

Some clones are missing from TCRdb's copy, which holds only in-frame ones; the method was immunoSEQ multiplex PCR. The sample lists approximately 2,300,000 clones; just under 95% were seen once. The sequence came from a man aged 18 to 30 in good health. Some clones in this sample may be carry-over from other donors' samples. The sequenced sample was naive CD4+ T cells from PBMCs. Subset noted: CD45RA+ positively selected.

CDR3: CASSPQAEAFF. Written as DNA, the CDR3 is TGTGCCAGCAGCCCACAGGCTGAAGCTTTCTTT. The chain links TRBV2 to TRBJ1-1; D may be TRBD1 (5 bases). V was shortened by 6 bases and J by 6 bases, with 8 bases between the two germline ends. The CDR3 totals 11 residues. Germline CDR1 is SNHLY and CDR2 is FYNNEI. The entire variable domain, with the rest obtained from reference TRBV2 and TRBJ1-1, is as follows: EPEVTQTPSHQVTQMGQEVILRCVPISNHLYFYWYRQILGQKVEFLVSFYNNEISEKSEIFDDQFSVERPDGSNFTLKIRSTKLEDSAMYFCASSPQAEAFFGQGTRLTVV.